A single sample gave rise to the 28 T cell receptor beta chains below, sequenced in a study of OX40 agonist ivuxolimab in advanced cancers. The data were produced by immunoSEQ multiplex PCR, yet TCRdb's version contains in-frame clones alone and is incomplete. The profile shows about 31,000 clones, around nine tenths of them singletons. Sample: CD4+ or CD8+ T cells sorted from blood, taken in a trial of the OX40 agonist ivuxolimab. The receptors derive from an adult with an advanced solid tumor such as melanoma, head and neck, liver or kidney cancer.

This clone was seen only once. The chain links TRBV10-1 to TRBJ2-7, with 8 bases that match TRBD1. The CDR3 loop spans 17 amino acids. Germline V lookup: CDR1 WNHNN, CDR2 SYGVQD (reference sequence). Trimming removed 3 bases from V and 5 bases from J; junction bases left unmatched: 15. CDR3 in amino acids: CASSEWAGGQGADEQYF. Here the CDR3 DNA reads TGCGCCAGCAGTGAATGGGCCGGTGGGCAGGGGGCTGACGAGCAGTACTTC.

This chain joins TRBV9 and TRBJ2-7; D gene ambiguous. There are 12 residues in the CDR3. The germline V gene encodes CDR1 SGDLS and CDR2 YYNGEE. Trimming took off 4 bases at V and 0 bases at J, with 5 bases between the two ends. In DNA, the CDR3 is TGTGCCAGCAGCTCAAACTCCTACGAGCAGTACTTC. Translation gives CASSSNSYEQYF.

A note on this clone: One end of the junction varies from germline; a read error may be responsible. The chain couples TRBV27 to TRBJ2-7; D may match TRBD1 or TRBD2 (5 bases each). The CDR3 runs to 16 residues. Germline V gives CDR1 MNHEY, CDR2 SMNVEV (reference sequence). The CDR3 is CASSLLGTEISYEQYF. In nucleotides, the CDR3 is TGCGCCAGCAGTTTATTAGGGACGGAGATCTCCTACGAGCAGTACTTC.

This chain connects TRBV7-2 to TRBJ2-3; D call uncertain. Trimming stripped 6 bases from V and 2 bases from J, with 12 bases between. The CDR3 spans 14 residues. Per the germline V gene, CDR1 is SGHTA and CDR2 is FQGNSA. CDR3 DNA sequence: TGTGCCAGCAGTTACCCGGCACTCACAGATACGCAGTATTTT. It translates to CASSYPALTDTQYF.

The chain uses TRBV18 and TRBJ2-5; TRBD1 aligns across 8 bases. Unmatched junction bases numbered 2, after V lost 2 bases and J lost 3 bases. CDR1 and CDR2 from the germline V gene are KGHSH and LQKENI. The CDR3 runs to 14 residues. The CDR3 bases are TGTGCCAGCTCACCAATGACAGGGGAAGAGACCCAGTACTTC. Translation gives CASSPMTGEETQYF.

The rearrangement links TRBV9 to TRBJ2-1; D might be TRBD1 or TRBD2, each matching 5 bases. There are 14 residues in the CDR3. Germline CDR1 reads SGDLS; CDR2 reads YYNGEE. V lost 5 bases to trimming and J lost 7 bases, with 16 bases between them. This CDR3 reads CASSQGTRYNEQFF. In nucleotides, the CDR3 is TGTGCCAGCAGTCAAGGGACCAGGTATAATGAGCAGTTCTTC.

The chain uses TRBV6-5 and TRBJ2-7, with 14 bases lining up with TRBD2. The CDR3 sequence is 14 residues long. V shed 8 bases, J shed 4 bases, and the junction held 4 bases outside the gene matches. Germline CDR1 MNHEY, CDR2 SVGAGI. The CDR3: CASLGLAGAYEQYF. CDR3 coding DNA: TGTGCCAGCCTGGGACTAGCGGGAGCGTACGAGCAGTACTTC.

The chain recombines TRBV19 with TRBJ2-3; 7 nucleotides align to TRBD2. Unmatched junction bases numbered 18, after V lost 5 bases and J lost 1 base. This CDR3 has 19 amino acids. Per the germline V gene, CDR1 is LNHDA and CDR2 is SQIVND (reference sequence). The CDR3 reads CASSVRTRIITRGTDTQYF. In nucleotides, the CDR3 is TGTGCCAGTAGTGTCCGGACTAGAATTATCACCCGGGGCACAGATACGCAGTATTTT.

The V and J genes are TRBV18 and TRBJ1-2, with TRBD1 matching 9 bases. Trimming removed 6 bases from V and 4 bases from J; junction bases left unmatched: 9. The CDR3 contains 15 residues. Germline assignment: CDR1 KGHSH and CDR2 LQKENI. CDR3 sequence (DNA): TGTGCCAGCTCGCCTCCGGGACAGGGAATCTATGGCTACACCTTC. Translated, it gives CASSPPGQGIYGYTF.

This clone turned up a few times. The chain combines TRBV10-3 with TRBJ1-1, with TRBD1 matching over 7 bases. CDR3 size: 15 residues. Per germline, CDR1 ENHRY and CDR2 SYGVKD. Unmatched junction bases numbered 5, after V lost 0 bases and J lost 4 bases. The CDR3 protein is CAISESDRVSTEAFF. The CDR3 DNA follows: TGTGCCATCAGTGAGTCCGACAGGGTGAGCACTGAAGCTTTCTTT.

V usage is TRBV28 and J usage is TRBJ2-3, with TRBD2 as a possible D gene (5 bases). V was trimmed by 2 bases and J by 4 bases, leaving 13 bases between them. The germline V gene encodes CDR1 MDHEN and CDR2 SYDVKM. This CDR3 is 15 amino acids long. This CDR3 is CASSLEGESADTQYF. The CDR3 nucleotides are TGTGCCAGCAGTTTAGAGGGAGAGTCAGCAGATACGCAGTATTTT.

The gene calls are TRBV7-9 and TRBJ1-2, with D uncertain. Trimming cost V 8 bases and J 4 bases, with 20 bases left between them. This CDR3 is built from 15 residues. The germline CDR1 and CDR2 sequences are SEHNR and FQNEAQ (reference sequence). The CDR3 reads CASSEGSATSYGYTF. The CDR3 DNA reads as TGTGCCAGCTCCGAGGGAAGCGCCACTTCCTATGGCTACACCTTC.

The chain recombines TRBV4-1 with TRBJ1-4, with D maybe TRBD1 (6 bases). The CDR3 sequence is 15 residues long. Trimming left V 3 bases short and J 4 bases short, with 12 bases between. Germline V gene sequence: CDR1 MGHRA, CDR2 YSYEKL. CDR3: CASSHWTERNEKLFF. CDR3 in DNA: TGCGCCAGCAGCCACTGGACAGAGCGTAATGAAAAACTGTTTTTT.

This chain links TRBV5-4 with TRBJ2-7; D is undetermined. V was trimmed by 2 bases and J by 3 bases, leaving 15 bases between them. CDR3 length: 15 residues. The germline CDR1 and CDR2 sequences are SGHNT and YYREEE (reference sequence). The CDR3 reads CASSFAWAEDYEQYF. CDR3 nucleotides: TGTGCCAGCAGCTTCGCATGGGCAGAAGACTACGAGCAGTACTTC.

To note about this clone: Other DNA sequences within the sample encode an identical CDR3. The genes are TRBV29-1 and TRBJ2-7; D call uncertain. This CDR3 has 11 amino acids. Germline V gene lookup returns CDR1 SQVTM and CDR2 ANQGSEA. V lost 6 bases, J lost 0 bases, and 6 bases lay in between. In DNA form, the CDR3 reads TGCAGCGTAGGTAGCTCCTACGAGCAGTACTTC. Its protein is CSVGSSYEQYF.

This clone is medium-sized within its sample. The V and J genes are TRBV27 and TRBJ2-2, with no clear D. The length of the CDR3 is 14 residues. CDR1 and CDR2 (germline): MNHEY, SMNVEV (reference sequence). V gave up 7 bases and J gave up 2 bases, with 11 bases separating them. For the CDR3, the DNA is TGTGCCAGCACTTTTGGATACAACACCGGGGAGCTGTTTTTT. This gives the protein CASTFGYNTGELFF.

V and J are TRBV7-6 and TRBJ2-7; 9 bases are shared with TRBD1. The CDR3 length is 15 residues. CDR1 is SGHVS, CDR2 FNYEAQ, per germline. Trimming cost V 1 base and J 2 bases; bases outside gene matches: 3. The chain's CDR3 is CASSLGTGEPYEQYF. In nucleotides, the CDR3 is TGTGCCAGCAGCTTAGGGACAGGGGAACCCTACGAGCAGTACTTC.

The chain uses TRBV27 and TRBJ2-3; D unclear. CDR1 is MNHEY, CDR2 SMNVEV, per germline (reference sequence). The length of the CDR3 is 14 residues. V lost 6 bases to trimming and J lost 6 bases, with 16 bases between them. The CDR3 spells CASREESPSDTQYF. CDR3 DNA: TGTGCCAGCAGAGAGGAGTCCCCTTCTGATACGCAGTATTTT.

The chain uses TRBV6-5 and TRBJ2-7; D unresolved. This CDR3 contains 11 residues. Trimming cost V 8 bases and J 7 bases, with 12 bases left between them. Looked up from germline, CDR1 is MNHEY and CDR2 is SVGAGI. The CDR3, as DNA: TGTGCCAGCCGCCACAGCTTAGAGCAGTACTTC. It translates to CASRHSLEQYF.

The V and J genes are TRBV5-4 and TRBJ2-7; D possibly corresponds to TRBD2 (5 bases). Germline lookup yields CDR1 SGHNT and CDR2 YYREEE (reference sequence). Trimming removed 4 bases from V and 4 bases from J, with 15 bases in between. The CDR3 runs to 14 residues. CDR3 nucleotide sequence: TGTGCCAGCAGCGGAGGATCCAGTGGTTACGAGCAGTACTTC. It codes for CASSGGSSGYEQYF.

The chain employs TRBV4-2 and TRBJ1-2; 7 bases fit TRBD1. Losses at the gene ends were 0 bases for V and 4 bases for J; bases not matched to a gene: 5. This CDR3 comprises 15 residues. Per the germline V gene, CDR1 is LGHNA and CDR2 is YNFKEQ. The DNA of the CDR3 is TGTGCCAGCAGCCAAGAAGGGGACAGTGTCTATGGCTACACCTTC. This sequence encodes CASSQEGDSVYGYTF.

The chain couples TRBV15 to TRBJ2-1; 8 positions agree with TRBD2. Germline assignment: CDR1 LNHNV and CDR2 YYDKDF (reference sequence). J lost 7 bases, V lost 0 bases, and 17 bases had no gene match. The CDR3 runs 19 residues. The CDR3 region has the DNA TGTGCCACCAGCAGAGATCCGTCGTTCGGGGGGGCCTTTTTGAATGAGCAGTTCTTC. It codes for CATSRDPSFGGAFLNEQFF. The variable domain in full, with the rest retrieved from reference TRBV15 and TRBJ2-1, is DAMVIQNPRYQVTQFGKPVTLSCSQTLNHNVMYWYQQKSSQAPKLLFHYYDKDFNNEADTPDNFQSRRPNTSFCFLDIRSPGLGDTAMYLCATSRDPSFGGAFLNEQFFGPGTRLTVL.

CDR3 sequence (DNA): TGTGCCAGCAGCGTAGCTGGCGGTTTAACCTACGAGCAGTACTTC. Amino acids: CASSVAGGLTYEQYF. The rearrangement uses TRBV9 and TRBJ2-7; no firm D call. Germline lookup yields CDR1 SGDLS and CDR2 YYNGEE. This CDR3 is 15 amino acids long. V lost 0 bases and J 2 bases, leaving 12 bases between the germline ends. Full variable domain (missing parts from reference TRBV9 and TRBJ2-7): DSGVTQTPKHLITATGQRVTLRCSPRSGDLSVYWYQQSLDQGLQFLIQYYNGEERAKGNILERFSAQQFPDLHSELNLSSLELGDSALYFCASSVAGGLTYEQYFGPGTRLTVT.

The rearrangement links TRBV27 to TRBJ2-1; D not resolved. This CDR3 has 17 residues. The germline V gene has CDR1 MNHEY and CDR2 SMNVEV (reference sequence). Trimming took off 0 bases at V and 1 base at J, with 13 bases between the two ends. The CDR3 coding sequence is TGTGCCAGCAGTTTATCGGTCAGATTATCTTCCTACAATGAGCAGTTCTTC. It yields the protein CASSLSVRLSSYNEQFF.

The CDR3 reads CASSWGYEQYF. In DNA form, the CDR3 reads TGTGCCAGCAGTTGGGGGTACGAGCAGTACTTC. The chain recombines TRBV6-5 with TRBJ2-7, with D tentatively TRBD1 or TRBD2 (5 bases each). The CDR3 consists of 11 residues. V lost 4 bases and J 4 bases, leaving 5 bases between the germline ends. Germline CDR1 is MNHEY and CDR2 is SVGAGI.

The chain employs TRBV6-1 and TRBJ2-7; 7 bases line up with TRBD2. Germline CDR1 is MNHNS and CDR2 is SASEGT. V trimming: 1 base; J trimming: 3 bases; junction bases outside the gene matches: 6. This CDR3 has 15 amino acids. The CDR3 loop is CASSEGPSGHYEQYF. For the CDR3, the DNA is TGTGCCAGCAGTGAAGGGCCTAGCGGACACTACGAGCAGTACTTC.

This chain joins TRBV7-9 and TRBJ2-2; unclear D gene. Germline V gene sequence: CDR1 SEHNR, CDR2 FQNEAQ (reference sequence). Trimming cost V 5 bases and J 0 bases, with 19 bases left between them. This CDR3 spans 18 amino acids. CDR3 bases: TGTGCCAGCAGCATCCCCGCCGCCGGCAGACCGAACACCGGGGAGCTGTTTTTT. It codes for CASSIPAAGRPNTGELFF. Complete variable domain (other parts from reference TRBV7-9 and TRBJ2-2): DTGVSQNPRHKITKRGQNVTFRCDPISEHNRLYWYRQTLGQGPEFLTYFQNEAQLEKSRLLSDRFSAERPKGSFSTLEIQRTEQGDSAMYLCASSIPAAGRPNTGELFFGEGSRLTVL.

This sequence joins TRBV2 and TRBJ2-3, with D possibly called TRBD1 or TRBD2 (5 bases each). Trimming cost V 1 base and J 5 bases, with 19 bases left between them. CDR3 length: 17 amino acids. Germline V gives CDR1 SNHLY, CDR2 FYNNEI. This CDR3 reads CASSEEKGRWRRDTQYF. The CDR3 DNA follows: TGTGCCAGCAGTGAAGAGAAGGGACGGTGGAGAAGAGATACGCAGTATTTT.